This TCR beta chain was recorded in a study of T cells after yellow fever vaccination. Study context: Fractions with few cells were prepared using SMART-Seq v4 Ultra Low Input.

In making TCR cDNA, 5'RACE template switching added a universal primer site and UMIs to it. One entry per CDR3 protein results from TCRdb running MiXCR on the 5' RACE reads. The sample has 110,000 to 150,000 distinct CDR3 sequences; about 7% are singletons. General study results and limits: There was a small share of clonotypes that showed up in both the CD4 and CD8 compartments.

This clonotype was counted many times. Its antigen remains unidentified. The sequences come from CD4+ T cells sorted from PBMCs, collected 10 days after the yellow fever booster vaccination. The clonotype originates from a man aged 25-45 years who received the YFV17D yellow fever vaccine.

CDR3 residues: CASSHGGLEAEQYF. Written as DNA, the CDR3 is TGTGCCAGCAGCCACGGGGGACTAGAAGCCGAGCAGTACTTC. The J gene is TRBJ2-7, the V gene TRBV9, with 8 bases identical to TRBD2. CDR1 and CDR2 (germline): SGDLS, YYNGEE. CDR3 length: 14 amino acids. The V and J ends lost 4 bases and 6 bases, in that order; junction bases with no gene match: 9.